This TCR beta chain emerged from a study of shared clonotypes between healthy human individuals. Study results and caveats: Read depth was anticipated to influence clonotype sharing among donors.

As originally analysed: Quality scores were absent from the junction-only immunoSEQ sequences, so filtering differed. Only in-frame clones appear in the TCRdb table, and some are missing; sequencing was by immunoSEQ multiplex PCR. The DNA gave D and trimming, while V, J and clone size come from that table. The table includes roughly 450,000 clones, approximately 85% detected once. In germline, CDR1 is SNHLY, CDR2 FYNNEI. The CDR3 extends over 15 amino acids. Trimming took 5 bases from V and 3 from J; bases not matched to a gene: 3. Of note for this clone: Its antigen is unknown.

The specimen sequenced was PBMCs. This clonotype originated in a woman aged 40 to 49 in good health. Some clones in this sample may be carry-over from other donors' samples. The chain uses TRBV2 and TRBJ2-7; 14 bases line up with TRBD2. For the CDR3, the DNA is TGTGCCAGCAGTCCGGGGACTAGCGGGAGCTACGAGCAGTACTTC. It is translated as CASSPGTSGSYEQYF.